One sample yielded the 10 T cell receptor beta chains listed below, sequenced in a study of T cells in Graves' hyperthyroidism and ophthalmopathy. The TCR beta CDR3 regions underwent amplification using RNA transcripts as the source. RT-PCR in the first round (using the HTBI primer set) targeted the TCR CDR3. From the multiplex PCR reads, TCRdb called clonotypes with MiXCR, one entry per CDR3 protein. The sample has 550,000 to 700,000 distinct CDR3 sequences; 46% are singletons. The source material was peripheral blood or thyroid tissue (not recorded which). These TCRs come from an adult woman with Graves' disease, either hyperthyroidism or ophthalmopathy (not recorded which).

With respect to this clonotype: Lacking the conserved final phenylalanine or tryptophan, this CDR3 likely reflects a read error. Because the CDR3's place on the DNA is in doubt, the DNA is left out and the CDR3 is given as listed by TCRdb. The J gene is TRBJ1-3, the V gene TRBV20-1; the table gives TRBD1 as D, unverified against the DNA. CDR1 and CDR2 (germline): DFQATT, SNEGSKA (reference sequence). The CDR3 sequence runs 8 residues, both termini included. The CDR3 here is CSARQGEP.

This sequence joins TRBV28 and TRBJ2-7; weak D call: TRBD2 (6 bases). Germline CDR1 reads MDHEN; CDR2 reads SYDVKM. The CDR3 covers 12 residues. The ends were cut back, 11 bases at V and 4 bases at J, with 15 bases in the middle. The CDR3 nucleotides read TGTGCCTCCCTGGGGGGTGAATACGAGCAGTACTTC. It yields the protein CASLGGEYEQYF.

The chain recombines TRBV6-4 with TRBJ1-2; D is uncertain. The CDR3 loop spans 13 amino acids. Germline V CDR1 and CDR2: MRHNA, SNTAGT. V dropped 2 bases and J dropped 9 bases, with 13 bases sitting between them. The CDR3 nucleotides read TGTGCCAGCAGTGACGCGCAGCGCGGATGCTACACCTTC. This sequence encodes CASSDAQRGCYTF.

The chain joins TRBV10-3 to TRBJ1-2; the D is unclear. The CDR3 covers 10 residues. V was clipped by 11 bases and J by 5 bases, with 9 bases between them. Germline V CDR1 and CDR2: ENHRY, SYGVKD. The CDR3 nucleotides read TGTGCCCCTTCAGTTTATGGCTACACCTTC. Translation gives CAPSVYGYTF.

This clonotype has at least ten counts. The chain carries TRBV28 and TRBJ2-7, with TRBD1 matching 9 bases. The CDR3 extends over 14 amino acids. The J segment lost 2 bases and the V segment lost 7 bases, leaving 6 bases of the junction unmatched. CDR1 and CDR2 (germline): MDHEN, SYDVKM. DNA for the CDR3: TGTGCCAGCATTAGCCGGGACAGGGCCTACGAGCAGTACTTC. Its protein product is CASISRDRAYEQYF.

The genes are TRBV24-1 and TRBJ2-1; no clear D gene. Trimming stripped 5 bases from V and 2 bases from J, with 9 bases between. The CDR3 contains 14 residues. From germline, CDR1 is KGHDR and CDR2 SFDVKD. The CDR3 region has the DNA TGTGCCACCAGTGGCTCACCAACCTACAATGAGCAGTTCTTC. It translates to CATSGSPTYNEQFF.

This clonotype was seen a handful of times. As DNA, the CDR3 is TGCAGCGTTGAGGCTGACTCTGGAAACACCATATATTTT. Protein product: CSVEADSGNTIYF. This chain uses TRBV29-1 with TRBJ1-3; D ambiguous. Germline V gene data show CDR1 as SQVTM and CDR2 as ANQGSEA. V lost 3 bases and J 0 bases, leaving 6 bases between the germline ends. This CDR3 is built from 13 residues. Together with reference TRBV29-1 and TRBJ1-3, the CDR3 gives the full variable domain: SAVISQKPSRDICQRGTSLTIQCQVDSQVTMMFWYRQQPGQSLTLIATANQGSEATYESGFVIDKFPISRPNLTFSTLTVSNMSPEDSSIYLCSVEADSGNTIYFGEGSWLTVV.

This clonotype was recorded at least ten times. The V gene is TRBV19, the J gene TRBJ1-1; TRBD1 matches at 8 bases. Germline V gene sequence: CDR1 LNHDA, CDR2 SQIVND (reference sequence). V was pared by 5 bases and J by 0 bases, with 5 bases of the junction left unmatched. This CDR3 spans 15 amino acids. The DNA of the CDR3 is TGTGCCAGTAGTCGGCAGGGGGCATTGAACACTGAAGCTTTCTTT. It codes for CASSRQGALNTEAFF.

This clonotype was detected ten times or more. The chain is built from TRBV7-8 and TRBJ1-5; 9 bases are shared with TRBD1. The ends lost 5 bases at V and 0 bases at J; junction bases unmatched: 11. The CDR3 runs 18 residues. Germline-derived CDR1 and CDR2 are SGHVS and FQNEAQ. As DNA, the CDR3 is TGTGCCAGCAGCCGAGAAACAGGGGGCAGGAATAGCAATCAGCCCCAGCATTTT. Translation: CASSRETGGRNSNQPQHF.

The rearrangement uses TRBV2 and TRBJ2-6, with D maybe TRBD2 (5 bases). The germline V and J ends were trimmed by 8 bases and 1 base, with 27 bases remaining between them. This CDR3 region has 20 residues. CDR1 is SNHLY, CDR2 FYNNEI, per germline. DNA for the CDR3: TGTGCCAGCTGTAAGATAAATCGTGACCCATCGGGATCTGGGGCCAACGTCCTGACTTTC. It is translated as CASCKINRDPSGSGANVLTF.